This paragraph covers one TCR beta chain sequence. The sample is drawn from a study of blood T cells in healthy people across ages. A sample-barcoded 5' primer and a J-beta primer mix were used in a second PCR of about 7 to 12 cycles. Per sample, CDR3-containing paired-end reads numbered at least 2.5 million. TCRdb re-analysed the 5' RACE reads in MiXCR, keeping a single row per CDR3 protein. Among around 1,500,000 distinct CDR3 sequences listed, under 30% were seen once. Trimming removed 3 bases from V and 15 bases from J; junction bases left unmatched: 11. CDR1 GTSNPN and CDR2 SVGIG come from the germline V gene (reference sequence). The CDR3 extends over 12 amino acids.

The specimen sequenced was blood. This clonotype was sampled from a woman younger than 45 in good health. The genes are TRBV30 and TRBJ2-1; TRBD2 matches 7 bases. CDR3 DNA sequence: TGTGCCTGGAGCGCTAGCGGCTTAAGTAGGTTCTTC. Its translation is CAWSASGLSRFF. Full variable domain (remainder filled in from reference TRBV30 and TRBJ2-1): SQTIHQWPATLVQPVGSPLSLECTVEGTSNPNLYWYRQAAGRGLQLLFYSVGIGQISSEVPQNLSASRPQDRQFILSSKKLLLSDSGFYLCAWSASGLSRFFGPGTRLTVL.